Below, 31 T cell receptor beta chains from the same sample are listed, as sequenced in a study of PD-1 blockade in classical Hodgkin lymphoma. The data were produced by immunoSEQ multiplex PCR, yet TCRdb's version contains in-frame clones alone and is incomplete. Seen here are tens of thousands of clones, roughly 80% observed once, and the top ten hold roughly 0.6%. Time point denoted: cycle 4 day 1 (C4D1), after 5 to 7 weeks of nivolumab. Each of the patients experienced relapse following autologous stem cell transplantation, and their brentuximab vedotin exposure differed. Magnetic negative selection of thawed PBMCs was the method by which CD4+ T cells were purified. Here the sequenced sample was CD4+ T cells from blood, taken before the fourth cycle of nivolumab. All receptors come from a human donor with classical Hodgkin lymphoma.

V gene TRBV5-1 combines with J gene TRBJ1-3; 9 positions agree with TRBD1. The CDR3 is 19 residues long. V gave up 1 base and J gave up 2 bases; unmatched junction bases: 13. The germline V gene encodes CDR1 SGHRS and CDR2 YFSETQ. The CDR3: CASSLFVGTGLGTGNTIYF. The CDR3 nucleotides read TGCGCCAGCAGCTTGTTCGTGGGGACAGGGCTCGGGACTGGAAACACCATATATTTT.

This rearrangement joins TRBV10-3 to TRBJ1-2; 7 bases line up with TRBD1. CDR1 and CDR2 from the germline V gene are ENHRY and SYGVKD. J gave up 5 bases and V 6 bases, and 6 bases lay outside the gene matches. The CDR3 has 13 residues. CDR3 DNA sequence: TGTGCCATCAGGGCCGGGACAGTTTATGGCTACACCTTC. Amino acid sequence: CAIRAGTVYGYTF.

This clone was counted a single time. V gene TRBV5-1 combines with J gene TRBJ1-6; D gene unclear. V lost 5 bases, J lost 7 bases, and 13 bases lay in between. From germline, CDR1 is SGHRS and CDR2 YFSETQ. The CDR3 is made up of 14 amino acids. The CDR3 here is CASRVQPGNSPLHF. Here the CDR3 DNA reads TGCGCCAGCAGGGTGCAGCCTGGGAATTCACCCCTCCACTTT.

The V and J genes are TRBV5-1 and TRBJ2-5; 8 positions match TRBD2. The germline gives CDR1 SGHRS, CDR2 YFSETQ. V dropped 4 bases and J dropped 4; count of bases not matched to a gene: 9. The CDR3 consists of 15 residues. The CDR3 spells CASSPRRGAGETQYF. CDR3 in DNA: TGCGCCAGCAGCCCCCGGCGGGGGGCGGGAGAGACCCAGTACTTC.

This chain uses TRBV6-6 with TRBJ2-7, with TRBD2 matching over 10 bases. The ends lost 5 bases at V and 1 base at J; junction bases unmatched: 8. CDR1 is MNHNY and CDR2 is SVGAGI in the germline V gene (reference sequence). This CDR3 is 16 amino acids long. CDR3 amino acids: CASSPAGTSASYEQYF. In DNA form, the CDR3 reads TGTGCCAGCAGTCCCGCCGGGACTAGCGCTTCCTACGAGCAGTACTTC.

This chain connects TRBV7-7 to TRBJ2-5, with D tentatively TRBD1 (5 bases). V was trimmed by 0 bases and J by 5 bases, leaving 10 bases between them. Germline V gives CDR1 SSHAT, CDR2 FNYEAQ (reference sequence). The CDR3 runs 14 residues. CDR3 amino acids: CASSLAPGSETQYF. The CDR3 coding sequence is TGTGCCAGCAGCTTAGCCCCAGGGTCGGAGACCCAGTACTTC.

This chain joins TRBV5-1 and TRBJ1-6; 7 nucleotides align to TRBD1. Germline CDR1 reads SGHRS; CDR2 reads YFSETQ. The CDR3 spans 14 residues. The J segment lost 12 bases and the V segment lost 4 bases, leaving 10 bases of the junction unmatched. The CDR3 region is CASSPGQSTLPLHF. In DNA form, the CDR3 reads TGCGCCAGCAGCCCGGGACAGTCAACTTTACCCCTCCACTTT. The variable domain in full, completed from reference TRBV5-1 and TRBJ1-6, reads KAGVTQTPRYLIKTRGQQVTLSCSPISGHRSVSWYQQTPGQGLQFLFEYFSETQRNKGNFPGRFSGRQFSNSRSEMNVSTLELGDSALYLCASSPGQSTLPLHFGNGTRLTVT.

The gene calls are TRBV10-3 and TRBJ1-3; the D gene is possibly TRBD1 (5 bases). The germline V gene encodes CDR1 ENHRY and CDR2 SYGVKD. The CDR3 runs to 18 residues. Trimming shortened V by 0 bases and J by 0 bases, and 15 bases separated the two germline ends. The CDR3 region has the DNA TGTGCCATCAGTGAGTCGTTCACAGGATCCGCCTCTGGAAACACCATATATTTT. Its protein product is CAISESFTGSASGNTIYF.

The rearrangement joins TRBV29-1 to TRBJ2-3; a weak D match, TRBD2 (7 bases). The germline V and J ends were trimmed by 1 base and 6 bases, with 14 bases remaining between them. The CDR3 extends over 14 amino acids. Germline CDR1 SQVTM, CDR2 ANQGSEA. The CDR3 nucleotides are TGCAGCGTTGAAGGCACAGGGAGGGGCGATACGCAGTATTTT. Protein sequence: CSVEGTGRGDTQYF.

This clone was recorded only once. This chain connects TRBV5-1 to TRBJ1-1, with D possibly matching TRBD1 (5 bases). Germline V lookup: CDR1 SGHRS, CDR2 YFSETQ. The CDR3 spans 15 residues. V gave up 3 bases and J gave up 1 base, with 13 bases separating them. The CDR3 is CASSSTRTGNTEAFF. The DNA for the CDR3 is TGCGCCAGCAGCTCAACCCGCACAGGGAACACTGAAGCTTTCTTT.

V gene TRBV5-1 combines with J gene TRBJ1-1; no firm D call. The CDR3 sequence is 14 residues long. The V and J ends lost 4 bases and 0 bases respectively, with 10 bases between them. Germline values: CDR1 SGHRS, CDR2 YFSETQ. CDR3 residues: CASSERALNTEAFF. The CDR3 DNA follows: TGCGCCAGCAGCGAGAGAGCCCTGAACACTGAAGCTTTCTTT.

The V gene is TRBV5-1, the J gene TRBJ2-1, with TRBD1 matching 7 bases. Germline loops: CDR1 SGHRS, CDR2 YFSETQ. With V trimmed by 4 bases and J by 4 bases, 2 bases remained unmatched. This CDR3 comprises 13 residues. CDR3 amino acids: CASSQGQYNEQFF. As DNA, the CDR3 is TGCGCCAGCAGCCAGGGACAGTACAATGAGCAGTTCTTC.

The chain carries TRBV19 and TRBJ1-2; D unresolved. The CDR3 length is 13 residues. Germline loops: CDR1 LNHDA, CDR2 SQIVND (reference sequence). The V gene lost 8 bases and the J gene lost 3 bases, with 13 bases spanning the gap. This CDR3 reads CASAKGNDYGYTF. CDR3 DNA: TGTGCCAGTGCGAAAGGGAACGACTATGGCTACACCTTC.

This rearrangement joins TRBV9 to TRBJ2-5; D is perhaps TRBD2 (6 bases). Germline loops: CDR1 SGDLS, CDR2 YYNGEE. Trimming took 0 bases from V and 1 from J, leaving 25 bases between them. The CDR3 spans 20 residues. The CDR3 protein is CASSVALGGYTGRGQETQYF. In DNA, the CDR3 is TGTGCCAGCAGCGTAGCTCTCGGGGGATATACCGGGCGGGGCCAAGAGACCCAGTACTTC.

The chain uses TRBV5-1 and TRBJ2-1, with D unclear. CDR1 is SGHRS, CDR2 YFSETQ, per germline. This CDR3 comprises 14 residues. Trimming took 0 bases from V and 0 from J, leaving 4 bases between them. The CDR3 loop reads CASSLENSYNEQFF. In DNA, the CDR3 is TGCGCCAGCAGCTTGGAGAACTCCTACAATGAGCAGTTCTTC.

The chain is built from TRBV5-1 and TRBJ1-1; D is perhaps TRBD1 (5 bases). V was shortened by 4 bases and J by 5 bases, with 15 bases between the two germline ends. This CDR3 comprises 14 residues. CDR1 and CDR2 from the germline V gene are SGHRS and YFSETQ. The CDR3 bases are TGCGCCAGCAGCCCGGGGGTGCGGTGGACTGAAGCTTTCTTT. Translated: CASSPGVRWTEAFF. The full variable domain, its missing parts supplied by reference TRBV5-1 and TRBJ1-1, is KAGVTQTPRYLIKTRGQQVTLSCSPISGHRSVSWYQQTPGQGLQFLFEYFSETQRNKGNFPGRFSGRQFSNSRSEMNVSTLELGDSALYLCASSPGVRWTEAFFGQGTRLTVV.

Only one count was recorded for this clone. The chain links TRBV5-4 to TRBJ2-7; D unclear. V lost 4 bases and J 0 bases, leaving 11 bases between the germline ends. The germline V gene has CDR1 SGHNT and CDR2 YYREEE (reference sequence). The CDR3 is 14 residues long. DNA for the CDR3: TGTGCCAGCAGCCCTCGAGGAAACTCCTACGAGCAGTACTTC. It is translated as CASSPRGNSYEQYF.

The chain employs TRBV5-1 and TRBJ2-5, with 7 bases that match TRBD1. The CDR3 has 14 amino acids. Germline V CDR1 and CDR2: SGHRS, YFSETQ. J lost 1 base, V lost 4 bases, and 4 bases had no gene match. The CDR3: CASSAGTAQETQYF. The CDR3 DNA reads TGCGCCAGCAGCGCTGGGACAGCCCAAGAGACCCAGTACTTC.

This sequence joins TRBV5-1 and TRBJ1-2; D is undetermined. Trimming pared 0 bases from V and 5 bases from J, leaving 8 bases between. The CDR3 is 13 amino acids. Germline values: CDR1 SGHRS, CDR2 YFSETQ. Written as DNA, the CDR3 is TGCGCCAGCAGCTTGGGGGTGGGATATGGCTACACCTTC. Translation: CASSLGVGYGYTF. The full variable domain, rest sourced from reference TRBV5-1 and TRBJ1-2, is KAGVTQTPRYLIKTRGQQVTLSCSPISGHRSVSWYQQTPGQGLQFLFEYFSETQRNKGNFPGRFSGRQFSNSRSEMNVSTLELGDSALYLCASSLGVGYGYTFGSGTRLTVV.

V is TRBV6-1 and J is TRBJ1-1, with TRBD1 identical over 10 bases. V was clipped by 5 bases and J by 4 bases; unmatched bases: 7. The length of the CDR3 is 15 residues. Germline V gene sequence: CDR1 MNHNS, CDR2 SASEGT. CDR3 residues: CASSTRDRGITEAFF. The CDR3 DNA reads as TGTGCCAGCAGTACCCGGGACAGGGGCATCACTGAAGCTTTCTTT.

The rearrangement uses TRBV28 and TRBJ1-2, with D maybe TRBD1 (5 bases). The V end was cut by 8 bases, the J end by 0 bases, with 16 bases between. CDR1 and CDR2 from the germline V gene are MDHEN and SYDVKM. The CDR3 length is 15 residues. CDR3 coding DNA: TGTGCCAGCCTCACGACCAGGGCGGCTAACTATGGCTACACCTTC. Translated: CASLTTRAANYGYTF.

The V call is TRBV5-1, the J call TRBJ1-3; TRBD1 might be the D (5 bases). Trimming removed 0 bases at V and 1 base at J, with 8 bases between. This CDR3 is 15 amino acids long. Germline assignment: CDR1 SGHRS and CDR2 YFSETQ. The CDR3 sequence: CASSLEGDSGNTIYF. In nucleotides, the CDR3 is TGCGCCAGCAGCTTGGAAGGGGATTCTGGAAACACCATATATTTT.

The V call is TRBV5-4, the J call TRBJ1-4; no clear D. Germline V lookup: CDR1 SGHNT, CDR2 YYREEE (reference sequence). Trimming removed 4 bases from V and 4 bases from J, with 14 bases in between. The CDR3 is 15 residues long. This CDR3 reads CASSPLRLGNEKLFF. The CDR3 coding sequence is TGTGCCAGCAGCCCCCTGCGTTTGGGTAATGAAAAACTGTTTTTT. The variable domain in full, with the rest retrieved from reference TRBV5-4 and TRBJ1-4, is ETGVTQSPTHLIKTRGQQVTLRCSSQSGHNTVSWYQQALGQGPQFIFQYYREEENGRGNFPPRFSGLQFPNYSSELNVNALELDDSALYLCASSPLRLGNEKLFFGSGTQLSVL.

The V and J genes are TRBV28 and TRBJ2-7, with D tentatively TRBD2 (5 bases). The CDR3 has 13 amino acids. Trimming cost V 2 bases and J 3 bases, with 8 bases left between them. Germline lookup yields CDR1 MDHEN and CDR2 SYDVKM. CDR3 loop: CASSLTGYYEQYF. CDR3 coding DNA: TGTGCCAGCAGTTTAACGGGGTACTACGAGCAGTACTTC. The entire variable domain, with the rest obtained from reference TRBV28 and TRBJ2-7, is as follows: DVKVTQSSRYLVKRTGEKVFLECVQDMDHENMFWYRQDPGLGLRLIYFSYDVKMKEKGDIPEGYSVSREKKERFSLILESASTNQTSMYLCASSLTGYYEQYFGPGTRLTVT.

The chain carries TRBV18 and TRBJ2-3; no clear D. Germline V gives CDR1 KGHSH, CDR2 LQKENI. V was pared by 2 bases and J by 4 bases, with 16 bases between. The length of the CDR3 is 16 residues. The CDR3 sequence: CASSPVLEPGADTQYF. The CDR3 coding sequence is TGTGCCAGCTCACCAGTGCTTGAGCCCGGTGCAGATACGCAGTATTTT. Filled out from reference TRBV18 and TRBJ2-3, the complete variable domain reads NAGVMQNPRHLVRRRGQEARLRCSPMKGHSHVYWYRQLPEEGLKFMVYLQKENIIDESGMPKERFSAEFPKEGPSILRIQQVVRGDSAAYFCASSPVLEPGADTQYFGPGTRLTVL.

This sequence joins TRBV28 and TRBJ1-5; 8 bases line up with TRBD1. The CDR3 spans 16 residues. The V gene end was trimmed by 2 bases and the J gene end by 5 bases; junction bases not matched to a gene: 8. CDR1 is MDHEN, CDR2 SYDVKM, per germline. The CDR3 region has the DNA TGTGCCAGCAGTTTAGCAGGTACGGACAGGGATCAGCCCCAGCATTTT. It yields the protein CASSLAGTDRDQPQHF.

This chain links TRBV5-1 with TRBJ2-3; a possible D gene is TRBD2 (5 bases). Germline CDR1 reads SGHRS; CDR2 reads YFSETQ. With 3 bases removed from V and 3 bases from J, the gap between germline ends came to 8 bases. There are 13 residues in the CDR3. Here the CDR3 reads CASSSPGTDTQYF. CDR3 coding DNA: TGCGCCAGCAGCTCGCCGGGAACAGATACGCAGTATTTT.

V usage is TRBV21-1 and J usage is TRBJ2-7. TRBV21-1 is annotated as a pseudogene. The CDR3 is 13 residues long. Here the CDR3 reads CASSKASTYEQYF. The CDR3, as DNA: TGTGCCAGCAGCAAAGCCTCCACCTACGAGCAGTACTTC.

The chain combines TRBV19 with TRBJ1-1; TRBD1 might be the D (5 bases). CDR3 size: 17 residues. Trimming left V 7 bases short and J 1 base short, with 22 bases between. Germline loops: CDR1 LNHDA, CDR2 SQIVND (reference sequence). CDR3 in amino acids: CASISDTIRGQNTEAFF. DNA for the CDR3: TGTGCCAGTATTTCGGACACAATTAGGGGCCAGAACACTGAAGCTTTCTTT.

The chain carries TRBV5-1 and TRBJ2-3; tentative D call: TRBD2 (6 bases). From germline, CDR1 is SGHRS and CDR2 YFSETQ. This CDR3 comprises 14 residues. Trimming removed 3 bases from V and 0 bases from J, with 8 bases in between. The CDR3 is CASSSGTSTDTQYF. In DNA form, the CDR3 reads TGCGCCAGCAGCTCAGGGACTAGCACAGATACGCAGTATTTT.

On this clone: Sequence at one end of the junction differs from germline and may be a read error. The chain combines TRBV19 with TRBJ1-2; D is undetermined. Germline lookup yields CDR1 LNHDA and CDR2 SQIVND (reference sequence). CDR3 length: 16 residues. In DNA, the CDR3 is TGTGCCAGTACCCTCCCTGGGCGCAGGCAGCGTTGTGGCTACGCCTTC. Translated, it gives CASTLPGRRQRCGYAF. The variable domain in full, with the rest retrieved from reference TRBV19 and TRBJ1-2, is DGGITQSPKYLFRKEGQNVTLSCEQNLNHDAMYWYRQDPGQGLRLIYYSQIVNDFQKGDIAEGYSVSREKKESFPLTVTSAQKNPTAFYLCASTLPGRRQRCGYAFGSGTRLTVV.